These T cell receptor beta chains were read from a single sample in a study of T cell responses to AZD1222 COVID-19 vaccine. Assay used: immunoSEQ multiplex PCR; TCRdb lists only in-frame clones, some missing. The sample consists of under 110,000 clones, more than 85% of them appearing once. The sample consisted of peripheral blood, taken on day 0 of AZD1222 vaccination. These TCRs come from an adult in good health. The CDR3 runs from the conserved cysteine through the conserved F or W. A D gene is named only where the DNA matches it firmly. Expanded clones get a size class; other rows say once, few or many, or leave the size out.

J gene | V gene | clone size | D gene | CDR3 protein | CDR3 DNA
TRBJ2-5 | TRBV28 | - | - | CASTWTGQETQYF | TGTGCCAGCACATGGACGGGACAAGAAACCCAGTACTTC
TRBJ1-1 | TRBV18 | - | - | CASSPGQNTEAFF | TGTGCCAGCTCACCAGGCCAGAACACTGAAGCTTTCTTT
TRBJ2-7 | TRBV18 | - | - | CASSPKNGDGGQYGLEQYF | TGTGCCAGCTCACCAAAGAATGGGGACGGCGGACAGTACGGCCTCGAGCAGTACTTC
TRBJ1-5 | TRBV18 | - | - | CASAESGIGNQPQHF | TGTGCCAGCGCAGAATCAGGGATAGGCAATCAGCCCCAGCATTTT
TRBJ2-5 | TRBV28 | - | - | CASSLDTGRETQYF | TGTGCCAGCAGTTTAGATACAGGGCGCGAGACCCAGTACTTC
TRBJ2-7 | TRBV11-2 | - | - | CASSSFTASYEQYF | TGTGCCAGCAGCTCGTTTACAGCCTCCTACGAGCAGTACTTC
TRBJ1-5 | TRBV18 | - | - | CASSPSRGSKQPQHF | TGTGCCAGCTCACCCTCTCGGGGTTCCAAACAGCCCCAGCATTTT
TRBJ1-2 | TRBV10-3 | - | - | CATDSSYGYTF | TGTGCCACCGACAGTTCCTATGGCTACACCTTC
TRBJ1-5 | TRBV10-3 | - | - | CAISEDTRYSNQPQHF | TGTGCCATCAGTGAAGACACCCGTTATAGCAATCAGCCCCAGCATTTT
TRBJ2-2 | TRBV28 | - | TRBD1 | CASSTFRDRITGELFF | TGTGCCAGCAGTACTTTCCGGGACAGGATCACCGGGGAGCTGTTTTTT
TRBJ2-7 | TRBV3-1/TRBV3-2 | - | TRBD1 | CASRRGTGGPTYEQYF | TGTGCCAGCAGGCGGGGGACAGGGGGGCCTACCTACGAGCAGTACTTC
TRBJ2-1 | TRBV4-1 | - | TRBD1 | CASSQTTGGLSSYNEQFF | TGCGCCAGCAGCCAAACAACAGGGGGCCTGAGCTCCTACAATGAGCAGTTCTTC
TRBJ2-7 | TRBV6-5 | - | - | CASSYSISEQYF | TGTGCCAGCAGTTACTCGATCTCCGAGCAGTACTTC
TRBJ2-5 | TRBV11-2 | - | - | CASSLERRADF | TGTGCCAGCAGCTTAGAAAGGCGAGCGGACTTC
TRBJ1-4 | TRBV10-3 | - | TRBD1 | CATLPTGANEKLFF | TGTGCCACCTTACCGACAGGGGCGAATGAAAAACTGTTTTTT
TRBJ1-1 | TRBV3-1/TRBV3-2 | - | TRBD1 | CASNNRDRGRVEAFF | TGTGCCAGCAACAACCGGGACAGGGGACGAGTGGAAGCTTTCTTT
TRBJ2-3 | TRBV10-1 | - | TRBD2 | CASSEAKTSGRGDTQYF | TGCGCCAGCAGTGAGGCCAAGACTAGCGGGAGGGGTGATACGCAGTATTTT
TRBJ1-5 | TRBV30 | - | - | CAWSRRDTYSNQPQHF | TGTGCCTGGAGCCGGCGGGACACCTATAGCAATCAGCCCCAGCATTTT
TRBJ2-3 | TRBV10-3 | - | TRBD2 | CAISERLAESDTQYF | TGTGCCATCAGTGAAAGACTAGCGGAGTCAGATACGCAGTATTTT
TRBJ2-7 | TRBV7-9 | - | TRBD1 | CASSLARTGGFHEQYF | TGTGCCAGCAGCTTAGCAAGGACAGGGGGCTTCCACGAGCAGTACTTC
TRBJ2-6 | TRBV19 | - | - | CASSIDSGANVLTF | TGTGCCAGTAGTATAGATTCTGGGGCCAACGTCCTGACTTTC
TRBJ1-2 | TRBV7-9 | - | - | CASSPDRNYGYTF | TGTGCCAGCAGCCCGGATCGTAACTATGGCTACACCTTC
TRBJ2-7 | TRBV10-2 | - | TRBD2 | CASSGLTSGTSYEQYF | TGCGCCAGCAGTGGGCTGACTAGCGGGACTTCCTACGAGCAGTACTTC
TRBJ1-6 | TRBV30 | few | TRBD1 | CAWSAGQDNSPLHF | TGTGCCTGGAGTGCGGGACAGGATAATTCACCCCTCCACTTT
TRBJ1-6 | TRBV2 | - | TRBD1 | CASSIARDRGNSPLHF | TGTGCCAGCAGTATTGCCCGGGACAGGGGGAATTCACCCCTCCACTTT
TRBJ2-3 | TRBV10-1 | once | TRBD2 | CASSERASGSTDTQYF | TGCGCCAGCAGTGAGAGGGCTAGCGGAAGCACAGATACGCAGTATTTT
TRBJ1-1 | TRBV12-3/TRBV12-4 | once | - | CASSRGFTEAFF | TGTGCCAGCAGTCGTGGGTTCACTGAAGCTTTCTTT
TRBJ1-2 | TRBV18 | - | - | CASSPIPQPDGYTF | TGTGCCAGCTCACCAATCCCCCAGCCGGATGGCTACACCTTC
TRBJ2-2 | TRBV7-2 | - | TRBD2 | CASSLLAGNAGELFF | TGTGCCAGCAGCTTATTAGCGGGCAACGCCGGGGAGCTGTTTTTT
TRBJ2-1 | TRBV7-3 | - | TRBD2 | CASSYGGTRSHEQFF | TGTGCCAGCAGCTATGGAGGGACTAGATCCCATGAGCAGTTCTTC
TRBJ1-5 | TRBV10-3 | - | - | CAISESARRWNQPQHF | TGTGCCATCAGTGAGTCAGCGCGACGGTGGAATCAGCCCCAGCATTTT
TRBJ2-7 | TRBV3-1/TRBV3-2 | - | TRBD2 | CASSQGTSGYEQYF | TGTGCCAGCAGCCAGGGGACTAGCGGTTACGAGCAGTACTTC
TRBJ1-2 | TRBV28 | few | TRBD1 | CASSFGTGVYGYTF | TGTGCCAGCAGTTTCGGGACAGGGGTTTATGGCTACACCTTC